Below are 15 T cell receptor beta chains sequenced from a single sample in a study of graft-versus-host responses after intestinal transplantation. Processing was applied to graft tissue in order to liberate intraepithelial and lamina propria lymphocytes. Measured with immunoSEQ multiplex PCR; TCRdb has only the in-frame clones, and not every one. The sample holds approximately 8,900 clones; 60% to 80% are singletons and the top ten take 8% to 10%. Sample: ileum tissue, taken less than 470 days after transplant. Source of these receptors: a human patient who received an intestinal transplant, so some T cells may come from the graft donor.

The chain carries TRBV2 and TRBJ2-7, with D possibly being TRBD1 or TRBD2 (6 bases each). V lost 3 bases to trimming and J lost 1 base, with 13 bases between them. Germline V gene data show CDR1 as SNHLY and CDR2 as FYNNEI. This CDR3 is built from 15 residues. The CDR3 sequence: CASSERGVGSYEQYF. DNA for the CDR3: TGTGCCAGCAGTGAGAGGGGGGTAGGTTCCTACGAGCAGTACTTC.

This rearrangement joins TRBV4-2 to TRBJ1-2; maybe TRBD1 (6 bases). Trimming shortened V by 0 bases and J by 2 bases, and 7 bases separated the two germline ends. Germline loops: CDR1 LGHNA, CDR2 YNFKEQ. The CDR3 contains 14 residues. Here the CDR3 reads CASSQDGQNYGYTF. CDR3 nucleotide sequence: TGTGCCAGCAGCCAAGATGGACAGAACTATGGCTACACCTTC.

The sample holds one count of this clone. This chain uses TRBV7-6 with TRBJ2-5; D gene uncertain. Germline V gene lookup returns CDR1 SGHVS and CDR2 FNYEAQ. Trimming removed 3 bases from V and 4 bases from J, with 3 bases in between. This CDR3 comprises 11 residues. The CDR3 coding sequence is TGTGCCAGCAGCTTCGGAGAGACCCAGTACTTC. This encodes CASSFGETQYF.

The chain employs TRBV7-5 and TRBJ2-5; TRBD2, as called in the table, went unchecked against the DNA. TRBV7-5 is a documented pseudogene. CDR3 size: 18 residues. CDR3 DNA sequence: TGTGCCAGAAGCTTAGGGCGTCCCATCCGACTTCCCCAAGAGACCCAGTACTTC. Translated, it gives CARSLGRPIRLPQETQYF.

This rearrangement joins TRBV28 to TRBJ2-3, with 10 bases identical to TRBD2. The CDR3 sequence is 15 residues long. Per germline, CDR1 MDHEN and CDR2 SYDVKM. V lost 3 bases and J lost 1; bases outside the gene matches: 1. CDR3 sequence reads: CASSFTSGGTDTQYF. The CDR3 DNA follows: TGTGCCAGCAGTTTTACTAGCGGGGGCACAGATACGCAGTATTTT.

The rearrangement joins TRBV30 to TRBJ2-7; 8 positions match TRBD1. The CDR3 covers 13 residues. V lost 3 bases to trimming and J lost 5 bases; unmatched junction nucleotides: 6. Looked up from germline, CDR1 is GTSNPN and CDR2 is SVGIG (reference sequence). CDR3 protein: CAWSRGLYDEQYV. In nucleotides, the CDR3 is TGTGCCTGGAGCAGGGGGCTCTACGACGAGCAGTACGTC.

The chain employs TRBV5-6 and TRBJ2-7; maybe TRBD2 (5 bases). This CDR3 has 14 amino acids. Germline CDR1 and CDR2: SGHDT and YYEEEE. With 3 bases removed from V and 2 bases from J, the gap between germline ends came to 12 bases. The CDR3 DNA is TGTGCCAGCAGCTCCGTCTGGGAGACCTACGAGCAGTACGTC. Translated: CASSSVWETYEQYV.

This clone was detected only a few times. The rearrangement links TRBV11-2 to TRBJ2-3; 9 bases are shared with TRBD2. V gave up 7 bases and J gave up 1 base; unmatched junction bases: 3. From germline, CDR1 is SGHAT and CDR2 FQNNGV. The CDR3 runs 14 residues. The CDR3 loop reads CASTASGGTDTQYF. CDR3 DNA: TGTGCCAGCACCGCTAGCGGGGGCACAGATACGCAGTATTTT.

The rearrangement uses TRBV2 and TRBJ2-2; possibly TRBD1 or TRBD2 for D (5 bases each). The CDR3 is 16 residues long. CDR1 is SNHLY and CDR2 is FYNNEI in the germline V gene. Between the trimmed V and J ends, which lost 6 bases and 1 base, there was a span of 15 bases. The DNA of the CDR3 is TGTGCCAGCAGCGTCCCCGGGGCAGGGAACACCGGGGAGCTGTTTTTT. Residues: CASSVPGAGNTGELFF.

This chain uses TRBV5-4 with TRBJ1-5; the D is unclear. The CDR3 has 16 residues. The germline V gene encodes CDR1 SGHNT and CDR2 YYREEE (reference sequence). V dropped 4 bases and J dropped 0 bases, with 14 bases sitting between them. The CDR3 region has the DNA TGTGCCAGCAGCACCGGAGGGTCTTATAGCAATCAGCCCCAGCATTTT. This encodes CASSTGGSYSNQPQHF.

The V and J genes are TRBV5-1 and TRBJ2-6, with D possibly matching TRBD1 (5 bases). Deletions cut 3 bases from V and 0 bases from J, with 7 bases between. CDR1 is SGHRS, CDR2 YFSETQ, per germline. This CDR3 contains 15 residues. The CDR3 DNA is TGCGCCAGCAGCTCACAGGTCTCTGGGGCCAACGTCCTGACTTTC. Encoded protein: CASSSQVSGANVLTF. The full variable domain, its missing parts supplied by reference TRBV5-1 and TRBJ2-6, is KAGVTQTPRYLIKTRGQQVTLSCSPISGHRSVSWYQQTPGQGLQFLFEYFSETQRNKGNFPGRFSGRQFSNSRSEMNVSTLELGDSALYLCASSSQVSGANVLTFGAGSRLTVL.

The chain has TRBV29-1 and TRBJ2-7; 11 bases map to TRBD2. The CDR3 sequence is 22 residues long. Germline trimming cut 4 bases from V and 0 bases from J; bases unmatched to any gene: 26. CDR1 and CDR2 (germline): SQVTM, ANQGSEA. Here the CDR3 reads CSVVGGGVSGRAPFRSSYEQYF. The CDR3 DNA sequence: TGCAGCGTTGTAGGAGGGGGCGTTAGCGGGAGGGCTCCCTTTAGGAGCTCCTACGAGCAGTACTTC.

This clone appeared once. The chain is built from TRBV5-4 and TRBJ1-1, with 7 positions matching TRBD1. The trim removed 2 bases at V and 3 bases at J, leaving 7 bases unmatched. The V gene's germline CDR1 is SGHNT and CDR2 YYREEE (reference sequence). The CDR3 length is 15 residues. This chain's CDR3 is CASSLSQGSYTEAFF. The CDR3, as DNA: TGTGCCAGCAGCTTATCACAGGGGTCCTACACTGAAGCTTTCTTT.

V and J are TRBV5-1 and TRBJ2-3, with a weak D call TRBD1 (6 bases). The CDR3 loop spans 15 amino acids. Germline assignment: CDR1 SGHRS and CDR2 YFSETQ. V lost 0 bases, J lost 1 base, and 9 bases lay in between. The CDR3: CASSLGDTRTDTQYF. The CDR3 nucleotides are TGCGCCAGCAGCTTGGGGGACACCCGCACAGATACGCAGTATTTT.

The chain combines TRBV5-1 with TRBJ2-2; 7 bases align to TRBD2. Germline V gene sequence: CDR1 SGHRS, CDR2 YFSETQ. V lost 3 bases to trimming and J lost 2 bases; unmatched junction nucleotides: 7. CDR3 length: 16 amino acids. CDR3 sequence reads: CASSYAGDANTGELFF. CDR3 nucleotide sequence: TGCGCCAGCAGCTATGCGGGGGACGCAAACACCGGGGAGCTGTTTTTT.